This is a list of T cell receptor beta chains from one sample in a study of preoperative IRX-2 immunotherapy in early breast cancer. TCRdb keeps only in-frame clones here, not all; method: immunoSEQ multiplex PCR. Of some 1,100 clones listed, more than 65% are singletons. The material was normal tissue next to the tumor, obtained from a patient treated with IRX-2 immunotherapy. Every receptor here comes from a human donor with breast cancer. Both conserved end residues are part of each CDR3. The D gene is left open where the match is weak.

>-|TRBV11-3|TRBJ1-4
CASSPYRDGEEKLFF
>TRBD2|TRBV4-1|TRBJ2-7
CASSLGYLAGSYEQYF